The sequence of this TCR beta chain was determined in a study of T cell repertoires in cytomegalovirus infection. The germline CDR1 and CDR2 sequences are SGHTA and FQGNSA. The CDR3 sequence is 13 residues long. Trimming took 6 bases from V and 1 from J; bases not matched to a gene: 1. TCRdb redid the calling of the reads with MiXCR, one entry per CDR3 protein. The table has 70,000 to 75,000 distinct CDR3 sequences, about 4% seen once. This clonotype appeared many times. This clonotype was sampled from a human donor in good health (CMV status not recorded). Some clones in this sample may be carry-over from other donors' samples. Sample: PBMCs. The rearrangement uses TRBV7-2 and TRBJ1-1; TRBD1 aligns across 8 bases. CDR3 sequence (DNA): TGTGCCAGCAGTCAGGGGGCGAACACTGAAGCTTTCTTT. It is translated as CASSQGANTEAFF.